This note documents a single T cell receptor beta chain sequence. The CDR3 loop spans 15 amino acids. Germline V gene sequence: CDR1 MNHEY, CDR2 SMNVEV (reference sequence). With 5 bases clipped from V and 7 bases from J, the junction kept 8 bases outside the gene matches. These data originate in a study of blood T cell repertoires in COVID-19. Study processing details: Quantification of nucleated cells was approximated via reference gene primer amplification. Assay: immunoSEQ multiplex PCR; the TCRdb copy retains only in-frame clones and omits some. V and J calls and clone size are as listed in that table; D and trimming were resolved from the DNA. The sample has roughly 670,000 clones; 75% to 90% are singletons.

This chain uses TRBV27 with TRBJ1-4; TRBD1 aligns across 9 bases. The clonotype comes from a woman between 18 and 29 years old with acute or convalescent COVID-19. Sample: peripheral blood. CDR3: CASSLAGTGSEKLFF. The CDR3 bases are TGTGCCAGCAGTCTTGCCGGGACAGGGTCTGAAAAACTGTTTTTT.